A selection of T cell receptor beta chains follows, all from one sample in a study of blood T cell repertoires in COVID-19. Profiled with immunoSEQ multiplex PCR; TCRdb holds only in-frame clones, not every one. The sample lists 150,000 to 200,000 clones, 65% to 80% seen once, with about 7.8% in the top ten. Sequenced material: peripheral blood. Source of these receptors: a man aged 60-69 years with acute or convalescent COVID-19. CDR3s include the opening cysteine and the closing phenylalanine or tryptophan. D genes are given only for firm matches. Part of the rows lack a size; the others show once, few, many or a class for expanded clones.

D gene,CDR3 length,J gene,clone size,V gene,CDR3 protein,CDR3 DNA
TRBD2,15,TRBJ2-3,NA,TRBV19,CASSTSGESTDTQYF,TGTGCCAGTAGTACTAGCGGGGAGAGCACAGATACGCAGTATTTT
TRBD1,15,TRBJ2-7,NA,TRBV10-3,CAITGTGTGAYEQYF,TGTGCCATCACCGGAACCGGGACAGGGGCCTACGAGCAGTACTTC
NA,13,TRBJ1-5,NA,TRBV4-1,CASSQNEGQPQHF,TGCGCCAGCAGCCAGAATGAGGGTCAGCCCCAGCATTTT
NA,15,TRBJ2-5,NA,TRBV9,CASSGGGGRGETQYF,TGTGCCAGCAGCGGAGGGGGAGGGAGAGGAGAGACCCAGTACTTC
TRBD2,14,TRBJ2-3,NA,TRBV5-4,CASSLGLAGALQYF,TGTGCCAGCAGCTTGGGTCTAGCGGGGGCGCTTCAGTATTTT
TRBD2,16,TRBJ2-3,NA,TRBV24-1,CATSDPPAGGLDTQYF,TGTGCCACCAGTGACCCGCCAGCGGGGGGGCTTGATACGCAGTATTTT
NA,17,TRBJ1-5,NA,TRBV10-2,CASSESTGGVRSQPQHF,TGCGCCAGCAGTGAGTCGACTGGGGGGGTACGCTCTCAGCCCCAGCATTTT
TRBD1,12,TRBJ1-2,NA,TRBV7-2,CASRTGLRGYTF,TGTGCCAGCAGGACAGGGCTTAGAGGCTACACCTTC
NA,13,TRBJ1-5,few,TRBV6-5,CASSRDTNQPQHF,TGTGCCAGCAGCCGCGACACCAATCAGCCCCAGCATTTT
TRBD2,19,TRBJ2-2,NA,TRBV5-1,CASSLVLAGVPANTGELFF,TGCGCCAGCAGCTTGGTCCTCGCGGGGGTACCTGCGAACACCGGGGAGCTGTTTTTT
NA,12,TRBJ2-2,few,TRBV10-3,CATRQVTGELFF,TGTGCCACCCGACAGGTTACCGGGGAGCTGTTTTTT
NA,15,TRBJ1-2,NA,TRBV11-2,CASSLDLPGGNGYTF,TGTGCCAGCAGCTTAGACCTGCCGGGGGGCAATGGCTACACCTTC
NA,14,TRBJ1-4,NA,TRBV5-6,CASSLGQVEEKLFF,TGTGCCAGCAGCTTGGGACAGGTTGAGGAAAAACTGTTTTTT
NA,15,TRBJ2-7,NA,TRBV7-2,CASSLALGLGYEQYF,TGTGCCAGCAGCTTAGCGCTCGGGTTGGGCTACGAGCAGTACTTC
TRBD1,16,TRBJ1-3,NA,TRBV7-8,CASSLGAGGSGNTIYF,TGTGCCAGCAGCTTAGGGGCAGGGGGTTCTGGAAACACCATATATTTT
TRBD2,15,TRBJ2-3,NA,TRBV2,CASGWGTSGTDTQYF,TGTGCCAGCGGGTGGGGGACTAGCGGAACAGATACGCAGTATTTT
NA,15,TRBJ1-4,NA,TRBV27,CASSESYRAGEKLFF,TGTGCCAGCAGTGAGTCCTACAGGGCGGGTGAAAAACTGTTTTTT
NA,15,TRBJ1-6,NA,TRBV7-2,CASSFINRDVSPLHF,TGTGCCAGCAGCTTCATTAACAGGGATGTTTCACCCCTCCACTTT
TRBD2,14,TRBJ2-7,NA,TRBV5-6,CASSKGLAGHEQYF,TGTGCCAGCAGCAAGGGACTAGCGGGACACGAGCAGTACTTC
NA,13,TRBJ2-7,NA,TRBV19,CASSISYPDEQYF,TGTGCCAGTAGTATTTCTTATCCCGACGAGCAGTACTTC
NA,19,TRBJ2-3,NA,TRBV7-3,CASSPLRGGQRGITDTQYF,TGTGCCAGCAGCCCGCTCAGAGGGGGCCAGCGGGGGATCACAGATACGCAGTATTTT
TRBD1,15,TRBJ2-2,NA,TRBV7-9,CASSTSTGFTGELFF,TGTGCCAGCAGCACCTCGACAGGGTTCACCGGGGAGCTGTTTTTT
NA,13,TRBJ2-3,many,TRBV12-3/TRBV12-4,CASSLSEADTQYF,TGTGCCAGCAGCCTCTCCGAAGCGGATACGCAGTATTTT
NA,11,TRBJ1-2,medium-sized,TRBV2,CASIAEVGGTF,TGTGCCAGCATTGCGGAGGTCGGAGGCACCTTC
TRBD1,15,TRBJ2-4,once,TRBV14,CASSQAGQGGNIQYF,TGTGCCAGCAGCCAAGCGGGACAGGGAGGAAACATTCAGTACTTC
NA,14,TRBJ1-2,once,TRBV19,CASSMRARSHGYTF,TGTGCCAGTAGTATGCGCGCCAGGTCCCATGGCTACACCTTC
NA,14,TRBJ2-1,NA,TRBV2,CASSIRDFQNEQFF,TGTGCCAGCAGTATCAGGGACTTTCAAAATGAGCAGTTCTTC
TRBD2,17,TRBJ2-1,NA,TRBV7-2,CASSPQGTSGGRSEQFF,TGTGCCAGCAGCCCCCAGGGGACTAGCGGGGGGCGGAGTGAGCAGTTCTTC
NA,15,TRBJ2-2,NA,TRBV24-1,CATSEVLGQSGELFF,TGTGCCACCAGTGAGGTTTTAGGACAGTCCGGGGAGCTGTTTTTT
NA,12,TRBJ1-2,once,TRBV18,CASQGAAYGYTF,TGTGCCAGCCAAGGGGCCGCCTATGGCTACACCTTC
NA,13,TRBJ1-5,NA,TRBV9,CASSDGQNQPQHF,TGTGCCAGCAGCGACGGACAGAATCAGCCCCAGCATTTT
TRBD2,16,TRBJ2-1,NA,TRBV7-2,CASTQPPSGAGNEQFF,TGTGCCAGCACCCAGCCTCCTAGCGGGGCGGGTAATGAGCAGTTCTTC
NA,18,TRBJ2-3,NA,TRBV24-1,CATSDPVGTSLNTDTQYF,TGTGCCACCAGTGATCCCGTCGGGACTTCCCTTAACACAGATACGCAGTATTTT
NA,15,TRBJ2-3,NA,TRBV4-3,CASSQRRGGLDTQYF,TGCGCCAGCAGCCAAAGGAGGGGGGGCCTGGATACGCAGTATTTT
NA,13,TRBJ2-7,NA,TRBV30,CAWSVGAMYEQYF,TGTGCCTGGAGTGTGGGGGCGATGTACGAGCAGTACTTC
NA,12,TRBJ2-7,NA,TRBV2,CASETELSGQYF,TGTGCCAGCGAGACAGAGTTGTCTGGGCAGTACTTC
NA,14,TRBJ2-7,NA,TRBV6-2/TRBV6-3,CASSSQRDNYEQYF,TGTGCCAGCAGTTCCCAACGGGACAACTACGAGCAGTACTTC
NA,14,TRBJ1-1,NA,TRBV19,CASSMYQVNTEAFF,TGTGCCAGTAGTATGTACCAGGTGAACACTGAAGCTTTCTTT
NA,16,TRBJ2-2,NA,TRBV4-2,CASSHLTGGVHGELFF,TGTGCCAGCAGCCACCTGACAGGTGGAGTCCACGGGGAGCTGTTTTTT
NA,14,TRBJ1-6,NA,TRBV3-1/TRBV3-2,CASSQGASNSPLHF,TGTGCCAGCAGCCAAGGGGCATCGAATTCACCCCTCCACTTT
TRBD1,15,TRBJ1-2,few,TRBV7-9,CASSLAGTGPNGYTF,TGTGCCAGCAGCTTAGCGGGGACAGGCCCTAATGGCTACACCTTC
NA,15,TRBJ2-2,NA,TRBV27,CASSLWAENTGELFF,TGTGCCAGCAGTTTATGGGCAGAGAACACCGGGGAGCTGTTTTTT
NA,17,TRBJ1-3,few,TRBV5-5,CASSLEDLRGAGNTIYF,TGTGCCAGCAGCTTGGAGGATCTCCGGGGGGCTGGAAACACCATATATTTT
NA,15,TRBJ2-2,NA,TRBV24-1,CATSDSRAVTGELFF,TGTGCCACCAGTGATTCGAGGGCTGTAACCGGGGAGCTGTTTTTT
NA,13,TRBJ1-1,NA,TRBV18,CASSSRQDTEAFF,TGTGCCAGCTCATCAAGACAAGACACTGAAGCTTTCTTT
TRBD1,16,TRBJ1-5,NA,TRBV18,CASSLRDRGPEQPQHF,TGTGCCAGCTCACTCCGGGACAGGGGGCCAGAACAGCCCCAGCATTTT
NA,13,TRBJ1-2,NA,TRBV29-1,CSVSTPGLYGYTF,TGCAGCGTCTCAACGCCAGGACTCTATGGCTACACCTTC
NA,15,TRBJ2-5,few,TRBV19,CASRPEAGIQETQYF,TGTGCCAGTCGCCCTGAGGCGGGGATACAAGAGACCCAGTACTTC
NA,14,TRBJ1-5,NA,TRBV7-2,CASSLAQGNQPQHF,TGTGCCAGCAGCTTAGCCCAGGGGAATCAGCCCCAGCATTTT
TRBD2,18,TRBJ2-7,once,TRBV12-5,CASGSGLRGLAGLGEQYF,TGTGCTAGTGGATCGGGACTCCGGGGACTAGCGGGGTTGGGCGAGCAGTACTTC
NA,12,TRBJ2-7,few,TRBV2,CASRSSSYEQYF,TGTGCCAGCAGGAGTAGCTCCTACGAGCAGTACTTC
NA,14,TRBJ1-2,once,TRBV5-1,CASSLNRGIYGYTF,TGCGCCAGCAGCTTGAATAGGGGCATCTATGGCTACACCTTC
TRBD1,12,TRBJ1-2,NA,TRBV5-1,CASSLRDSGYTF,TGCGCCAGCAGCTTGAGGGACAGTGGCTACACCTTC
TRBD1,12,TRBJ2-1,NA,TRBV10-3,CAIGQGGEEQFF,TGTGCCATTGGACAGGGGGGAGAGGAGCAGTTCTTC
NA,13,TRBJ1-5,NA,TRBV11-2,CASSLGGGQPQHF,TGTGCCAGCAGCCTGGGGGGTGGTCAGCCCCAGCATTTT
NA,16,TRBJ1-2,NA,TRBV15,CATSRGSDSRTYGYTF,TGTGCCACCAGCAGAGGTTCCGATTCGAGAACCTATGGCTACACCTTC
TRBD2,17,TRBJ2-1,NA,TRBV7-9,CASSLAAGGGPRDEQFF,TGTGCCAGCAGCTTAGCTGCGGGCGGGGGTCCCCGGGATGAGCAGTTCTTC